This entry concerns a single T cell receptor beta chain. This clonotype was observed many times. Its antigen is unknown. No clone much larger than this one lies a single base away; base qualities are absent. The sample is drawn from a study of Graves' ophthalmopathy and Graves' hyperthyroidism (dated by TCRdb to about 2018). About the investigation overall: Hyperthyroidism was considered stable if no progression to ophthalmopathy occurred within 18 months of follow-up. The study used TCR beta repertoire signatures to distinguish Graves' ophthalmopathy from Graves' hyperthyroidism and to predict progression to ophthalmopathy. In total, some 130 blood samples were TCR-sequenced: under 45 ophthalmopathy, approximately 80 hyperthyroidism and around 17 hyperthyroidism-to-ophthalmopathy patients. A discovery set of 95 to 100 patients (roughly 41 ophthalmopathy, 55 to 65 stable hyperthyroidism) was enrolled to explore V-J signatures distinguishing ophthalmopathy from hyperthyroidism. The independent validation cohort included approximately 19 hyperthyroidism patients plus 17 patients who later progressed from hyperthyroidism to ophthalmopathy. T-cell repertoires of thyroid tissue and blood were compared in 5 or 6 hyperthyroidism patients. Following sampling, methimazole starting at 30 mg daily was administered to hyperthyroidism patients, and high-dose intravenous methylprednisolone was administered to ophthalmopathy patients. Study-wide findings and limitations: Sample size was not predetermined statistically, and investigators were not blinded to group allocation. Most expanded thyroid clonotypes with frequency above 0.001 were also detected in blood, suggesting blood repertoires may reflect the thyroid immune response. In cross-validation, the 13-signature model distinguished ophthalmopathy from stable hyperthyroidism with about 88% sensitivity and nearly 82% specificity, and in the test set the corresponding values were roughly 80% and 75%. In validation, the model predicted ophthalmopathy progression with more than 55% sensitivity and approximately 75% specificity; roughly 12 predicted patients were CT-confirmed with GO in a median of around 6 months.

Hyperthyroidism patients were newly diagnosed, with disease duration under 2 months, and aged 18 to 65 years. Anyone with other autoimmune diseases, uncontrolled infections, pregnancy or lactation was excluded from the study. Diagnosis was based on clinical symptoms, serum thyroxine, TRAb, thyroid ultrasound and orbital computed tomography. Trizol reagent was used to extract the total RNA, and its quality was then checked on an Agilent 2100 Bioanalyzer. Trimming takes 0 bases off V and 6 bases off J; junction bases not matched to a gene: 11. The CDR3 spans 16 residues, from the cysteine through the phenylalanine. Of the read, only the CDR3 DNA is kept; its 48 bases are in frame from base 1. CDR1 SGHKS and CDR2 YYEKEE were looked up in the germline V gene (reference sequence). TCR beta CDR3 regions were amplified from RNA transcripts for repertoire sequencing. The first round of RT-PCR was done with HTBI primers and the Qiagen OneStep RT-PCR kit, and was followed by a second round of multiplex PCR, then size selection and purification. Libraries were sequenced paired-end with 100 bp reads on an Illumina HiSeq2000. In the paper's pipeline: SOAPnuke was used for read processing, and reads with adapters, uncalled bases, a mean Phred below 15, or no exact constant-primer or identifier match were discarded. High-quality paired reads were merged with COPE v1.2.5. Clonotypes were defined as unique nucleotide sequences and were aligned to IMGT TRB V, D and J references using MiTCR v1.1. The analysis was limited to V-J combinations with a frequency above 0.0001, which together covered just over 98% of the repertoires. For each V-J combination, a TCR clonal expansion and chaos score was defined as the ratio of F50 clonal expansion to chaos observed in the TCRdist matrix. Welch's t-statistics and random forest were used to reduce the features to approximately 13 V-J combinations, which were then used as input to a naive Bayes classifier. The Morisita-Horn index was used to measure how similar the thyroid and blood repertoires were. The public reads were quality trimmed at Q25 with fastp and then assembled into clones with MiXCR by TCRdb, keeping productive beta chains. Each entry is one CDR3 protein sequence, shown with its most common DNA and genes. Here the V and J calls rest on TCRdb's processing, not on the authors' analysis. This sample has 1 million to 1.3 million distinct CDR3 sequences in its table, and roughly 35% of those were observed once. 8.5% to 14% of the sample comes from the top ten.

This receptor was identified in an adult man with Graves' hyperthyroidism. The V and J genes are TRBV5-5 and TRBJ1-1; 7 junctional bases match TRBD1. Sequenced sample: peripheral blood or thyroid tissue (not recorded which). The CDR3 reads as follows: CASSLAFDRDVAEAFF. The DNA sequence reads TGTGCCAGCAGCTTGGCCTTCGACAGGGATGTCGCTGAAGCTTTCTTT. The entire variable domain, with the stretches around the CDR3 drawn from the reference TRBV5-5 and TRBJ1-1 proteins, is DAGVTQSPTHLIKTRGQQVTLRCSPISGHKSVSWYQQVLGQGPQFIFQYYEKEERGRGNFPDRFSARQFPNYSSELNVNALLLGDSALYLCASSLAFDRDVAEAFFGQGTRLTVV.